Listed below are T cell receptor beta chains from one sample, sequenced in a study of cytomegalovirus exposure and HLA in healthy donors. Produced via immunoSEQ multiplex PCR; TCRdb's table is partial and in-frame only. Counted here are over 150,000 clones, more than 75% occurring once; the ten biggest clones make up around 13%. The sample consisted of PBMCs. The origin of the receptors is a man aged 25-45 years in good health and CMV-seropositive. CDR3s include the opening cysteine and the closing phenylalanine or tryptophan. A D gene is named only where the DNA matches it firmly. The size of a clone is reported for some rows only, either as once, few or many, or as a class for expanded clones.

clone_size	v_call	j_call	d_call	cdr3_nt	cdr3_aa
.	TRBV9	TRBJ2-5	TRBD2	TGTGCCAGCAGCGCCGGGACTAGAACTTCAGAGACCCAGTACTTC	CASSAGTRTSETQYF
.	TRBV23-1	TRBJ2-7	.	TGCGCCAGCAGTCAACAACCCAGGGGAAACGAGCAGTACTTC	CASSQQPRGNEQYF
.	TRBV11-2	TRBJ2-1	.	TGTGCCAGCAGCTTAGCCCCCCGGGGTAAACCTTACAATGAGCAGTTCTTC	CASSLAPRGKPYNEQFF
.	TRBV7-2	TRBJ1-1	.	TGTGCCAGCAGATTCAGAGCGGGTAACACTGAAGCTTTCTTT	CASRFRAGNTEAFF
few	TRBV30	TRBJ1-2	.	TGTGCCTGGAGTGGGTGGGAGTTCCAGAATGGCTACACCTTC	CAWSGWEFQNGYTF
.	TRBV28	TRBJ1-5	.	TGTGCCAGCACCAACCAGGGCTCAGGCAATCAGCCCCAGCATTTT	CASTNQGSGNQPQHF
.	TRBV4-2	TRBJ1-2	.	TGTGCCAGCAGCCCCGATGGGGGGTATTACTATGGCTACACCTTC	CASSPDGGYYYGYTF
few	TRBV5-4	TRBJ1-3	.	TGTGCCAGCAGCCAAATTTCTGGAAACACCATATATTTT	CASSQISGNTIYF
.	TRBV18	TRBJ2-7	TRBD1	TGTGCCAGCTCACCCCCGGCAGGGGGCTACGAGCAGTACTTC	CASSPPAGGYEQYF
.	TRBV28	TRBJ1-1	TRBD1	TGTGCCAGCACCTCGACAGGGGAGGGCACTGAAGCTTTCTTT	CASTSTGEGTEAFF
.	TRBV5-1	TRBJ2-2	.	TGCGCCAGCGGCCCCGGGGGGCGAACCGGGGGGCTGTTTTTT	CASGPGGRTGGLFF
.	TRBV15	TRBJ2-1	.	TGTGCCACCAGCAGAGGAGCGGGTGTAAATGAGCAGTTCTTC	CATSRGAGVNEQFF
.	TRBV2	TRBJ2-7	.	TGTGCCAGCAGTGAAGCGCTTCAGTTTGATACCTACGAGCAGTACTTC	CASSEALQFDTYEQYF
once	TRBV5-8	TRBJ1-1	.	TGTGCCAGCAGCTTGGATCCGGGGAACACTGAAGCTTTCTTT	CASSLDPGNTEAFF
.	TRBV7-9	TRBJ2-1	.	TGTGCCAGCAGTGTCCCGGACAATGAGCAGTTCTTC	CASSVPDNEQFF
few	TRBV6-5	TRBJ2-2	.	TGTGCCAGCTCAGGTCAGCCGAACACCGGGGAGCTGTTTTTT	CASSGQPNTGELFF
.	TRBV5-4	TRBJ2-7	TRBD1	TGTGCCAGCAGCGTGGGACAGGGGGCTTGGGAGCAGTACTTC	CASSVGQGAWEQYF
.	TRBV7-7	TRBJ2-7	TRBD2	TGTGCTAGCAGCTTAGGCGGGGGCTACGAGCAGTACTTC	CASSLGGGYEQYF
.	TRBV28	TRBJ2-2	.	TGTGCCAGCGCAGCGCAGGGGACGTACACCGGGGAGCTGTTTTTT	CASAAQGTYTGELFF
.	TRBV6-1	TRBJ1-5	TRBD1	TGTGCCAGCAGTGATGACAGGGGTCGGGGCAATCAGCCCCAGCATTTT	CASSDDRGRGNQPQHF
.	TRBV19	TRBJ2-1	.	TGTGCCAGTAGTACCGGCCCCCGGAGCTTAGGAGGCTCCTACAATGAGCAGTTCTTC	CASSTGPRSLGGSYNEQFF
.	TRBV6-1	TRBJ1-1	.	TGTGCCAGCAGTGATCTGGGGCGCATGAACACTGAAGCTTTCTTT	CASSDLGRMNTEAFF
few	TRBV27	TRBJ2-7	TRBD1	TGTGCCAGCAGTTCCCGTAAGGCCGGACAGGTCTACGAGCAGTACTTC	CASSSRKAGQVYEQYF
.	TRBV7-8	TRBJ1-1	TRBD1	TGTGCCAGCAGCACAGGGGCGAACACTGAAGCTTTCTTT	CASSTGANTEAFF
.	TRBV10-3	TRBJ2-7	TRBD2	TGTGCCATCAGTGAGGCGACTAGCGGGTCCTACGAGCAGTACTTC	CAISEATSGSYEQYF
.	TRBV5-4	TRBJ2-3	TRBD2	TGTGCCAGCAGCTTGTCCCTCGCGGGAGCGATAGATACGCAGTATTTT	CASSLSLAGAIDTQYF
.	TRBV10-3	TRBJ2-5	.	TGTGCCATCAGTGAGGAGGGAAATTTGGAGACCCAGTACTTC	CAISEEGNLETQYF
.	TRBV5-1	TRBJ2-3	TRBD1	TGCGCCAGCAGTTTGGCTAACAGGGGGCGAAACACAGATACGCAGTATTTT	CASSLANRGRNTDTQYF
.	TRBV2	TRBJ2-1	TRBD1	TGTGCCAGCATTTTCTGGGACAGGGACTACAATGAGCAGTTCTTC	CASIFWDRDYNEQFF
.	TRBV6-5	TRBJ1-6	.	TGTGCCAGCAGCCGCAACCTCGACAGAAATTCACCCCTCCACTTT	CASSRNLDRNSPLHF
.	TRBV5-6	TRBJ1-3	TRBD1	TGTGCCAGCAGCTTGGGAGACAGGGGAACAGGAAACACCATATATTTT	CASSLGDRGTGNTIYF
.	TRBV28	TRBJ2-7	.	TGTGCCAGCAGGGACAGTTACGAGCAGTACTTC	CASRDSYEQYF
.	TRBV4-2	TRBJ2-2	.	TGTGCCAGCAGCCCGAGCGGATCTAACACCGGGGAGCTGTTTTTT	CASSPSGSNTGELFF
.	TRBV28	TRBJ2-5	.	TGTGCCAGCAGTTTGACCGGGAGCAGGGAGACCCAGTACTTC	CASSLTGSRETQYF
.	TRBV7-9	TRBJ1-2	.	TGTGCCAGCAGCACGGGACTAGACTATGGCTACACCTTC	CASSTGLDYGYTF
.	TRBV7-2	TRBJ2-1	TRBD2	TGTGCCAGCACCATTATAGGGCGGGGGACCAGACTTAACAATGAGCAGTTCTTC	CASTIIGRGTRLNNEQFF
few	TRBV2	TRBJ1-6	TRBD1	TGTGCCAGCAGTGAAGGACAGGGTTATTCACCCCTCCACTTT	CASSEGQGYSPLHF
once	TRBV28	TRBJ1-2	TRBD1	TGTGCCAGCAGTATCCATACAGGGGGCGCCCCAGGCTACACCTTC	CASSIHTGGAPGYTF
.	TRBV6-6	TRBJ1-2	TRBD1	TGTGCCAGCAGTTTTGACAGGGAGGATGGCTACACCTTC	CASSFDREDGYTF
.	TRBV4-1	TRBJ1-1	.	TGCGCCAGCAGCCAAGAGGGCGGGGGAGAGAACACTGAAGCTTTCTTT	CASSQEGGGENTEAFF
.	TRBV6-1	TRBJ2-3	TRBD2	TGTGCCAGCAGTCAACTAGCGGGAGGTGCAGATACGCAGTATTTT	CASSQLAGGADTQYF
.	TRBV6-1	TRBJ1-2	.	TGTGCCAGCAGTGAGATCATTAGATATGGCTACACCTTC	CASSEIIRYGYTF
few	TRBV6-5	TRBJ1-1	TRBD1	TGTGCCAGCAGATTGACAGGGGGCATGAACACTGAAGCTTTCTTT	CASRLTGGMNTEAFF
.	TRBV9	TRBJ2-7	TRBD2	TGTGCCAGCAGCCCGAGGACTAGCGGGGACAACGAGCAGTACTTC	CASSPRTSGDNEQYF